This T cell receptor (beta chain) comes out of a study of regulatory T cells in long-lasting Graves disease. With V trimmed by 6 bases and J by 2 bases, 7 bases remained unmatched. The CDR3 contains 14 residues. Germline V gene data show CDR1 as SGHAT and CDR2 as FQNNGV. Many counts were recorded for this clonotype. The time point: persistent/refractory GD, antithyroid drugs over 5 years with positive TRAb. Extracted PBMC RNA gave rise to the TCR library. TCR beta libraries were built with iRepertoire HTBI primers and Arm-PCR of CDR3 regions. TCRdb analysed the multiplex PCR reads with MiXCR anew, one entry per CDR3 protein. The table records roughly 400,000 distinct CDR3 sequences, roughly 20% of them present only once.

V gene TRBV11-2 combines with J gene TRBJ2-7; 7 bases agree with TRBD1. Material: peripheral blood mononuclear cells (PBMCs), obtained when the disease was refractory, from a patient treated with antithyroid drugs. This receptor was identified in a female donor with Graves disease. CDR3 loop: CASRKTGKPYEQYF. The CDR3 nucleotides are TGTGCCAGCAGAAAGACAGGGAAGCCCTACGAGCAGTACTTC.